The clone carrying this T cell receptor (beta chain) has a count of ten or more. The data were taken from a study of neurological immune-mediated disorders. This CDR3 contains 13 residues. V shed 5 bases and J 10 bases; nucleotides not matched to a gene: 10. MiXCR, run by TCRdb on the 5' RACE reads, gives a single entry per CDR3 protein. The data hold tens of thousands of distinct CDR3 sequences, with 2% to 3% observed a single time. The sample taken for sequencing was PBMCs. The sequence was collected from a man between 45 and 60 years old with multiple sclerosis. This sequence joins TRBV12-3 or TRBV12-4 and TRBJ1-1, with 7 nucleotides matching TRBD1. The CDR3 protein is CASSPRQGGIAFF. Here the CDR3 DNA reads TGTGCCAGCAGTCCCCGGCAGGGGGGTATAGCTTTCTTT.